This T cell receptor beta chain is drawn from a study of identical twins. Germline CDR1 SGHRS, CDR2 YFSETQ. The trim removed 0 bases at V and 2 bases at J, leaving 12 bases unmatched. This CDR3 has 19 amino acids. Whole-study results and caveats: For out-of-frame beta sequences, excess twin sharing was weaker.

TCRdb itself ran the 5' RACE reads through MiXCR, one entry per CDR3 protein. Altogether hundreds of thousands of distinct CDR3 sequences are present, 9% to 15% being singletons, with the ten largest covering around 1.5%. In the case of this clonotype: What it binds is unknown.

These data were also reused for a study on yellow fever vaccine responses in identical twins.

Sequences were obtained from PBMCs. This chain links TRBV5-1 with TRBJ2-7; 12 nucleotides agree with TRBD2. The TCR comes from a young woman in good health. The CDR3 DNA reads TGCGCCAGCAGCTTGGAGTTAACGACTAGCGGGAGTAAAACCTACGAGCAGTACTTC. Amino acids: CASSLELTTSGSKTYEQYF.